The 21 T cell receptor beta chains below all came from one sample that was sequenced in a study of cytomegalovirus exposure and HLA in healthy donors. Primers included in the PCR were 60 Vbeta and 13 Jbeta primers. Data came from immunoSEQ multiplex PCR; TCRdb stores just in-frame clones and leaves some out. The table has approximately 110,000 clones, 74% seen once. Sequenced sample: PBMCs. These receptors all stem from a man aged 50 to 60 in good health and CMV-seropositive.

The CDR3 nucleotides read TGCGCCAGCACCCTATCCGGTAGGGGAGGGACTGAAGCTTTCTTT. This translates into CASTLSGRGGTEAFF. This rearrangement joins TRBV4-1 to TRBJ1-1; possibly TRBD1 for D (5 bases). This CDR3 is 15 amino acids long. V was clipped by 7 bases and J by 5 bases, with 20 bases between them. Germline values: CDR1 MGHRA, CDR2 YSYEKL.

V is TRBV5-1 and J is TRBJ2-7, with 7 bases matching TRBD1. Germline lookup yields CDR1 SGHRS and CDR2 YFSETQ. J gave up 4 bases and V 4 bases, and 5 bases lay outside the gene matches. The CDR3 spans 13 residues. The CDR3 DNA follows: TGCGCCAGCAGCAAAGGGACAGCATACGAGCAGTACTTC. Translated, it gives CASSKGTAYEQYF. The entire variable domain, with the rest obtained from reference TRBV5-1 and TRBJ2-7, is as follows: KAGVTQTPRYLIKTRGQQVTLSCSPISGHRSVSWYQQTPGQGLQFLFEYFSETQRNKGNFPGRFSGRQFSNSRSEMNVSTLELGDSALYLCASSKGTAYEQYFGPGTRLTVT.

In DNA, the CDR3 is TGTGCCAGCAGTTCCAGTGGGAGGGGAGGAACTGAAGCTTTCTTT. The encoded protein is CASSSSGRGGTEAFF. J is TRBJ1-1 and V is TRBV27; D possibly corresponds to TRBD1 (5 bases). V lost 4 bases to trimming and J lost 5 bases, with 17 bases between them. The CDR3 has 15 amino acids. The germline gives CDR1 MNHEY, CDR2 SMNVEV (reference sequence).

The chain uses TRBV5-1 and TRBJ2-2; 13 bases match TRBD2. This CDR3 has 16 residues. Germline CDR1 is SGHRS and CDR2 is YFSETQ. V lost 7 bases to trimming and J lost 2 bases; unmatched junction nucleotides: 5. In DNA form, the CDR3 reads TGCGCCAGCTCGACTAGCGGGGGGCAAAACACCGGGGAGCTGTTTTTT. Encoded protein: CASSTSGGQNTGELFF.

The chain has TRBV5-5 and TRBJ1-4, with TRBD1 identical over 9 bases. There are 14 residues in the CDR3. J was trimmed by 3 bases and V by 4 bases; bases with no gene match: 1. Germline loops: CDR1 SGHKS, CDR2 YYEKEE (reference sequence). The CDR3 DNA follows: TGTGCCAGCAGCCGGACAGGGGCTAATGAAAAACTGTTTTTT. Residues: CASSRTGANEKLFF.

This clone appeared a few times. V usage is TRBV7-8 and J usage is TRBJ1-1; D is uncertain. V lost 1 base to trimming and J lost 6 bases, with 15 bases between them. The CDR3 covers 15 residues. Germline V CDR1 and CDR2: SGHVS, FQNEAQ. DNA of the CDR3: TGTGCCAGCAGCTTAGAACGACCGGGTTATTCTGAAGCTTTCTTT. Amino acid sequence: CASSLERPGYSEAFF.

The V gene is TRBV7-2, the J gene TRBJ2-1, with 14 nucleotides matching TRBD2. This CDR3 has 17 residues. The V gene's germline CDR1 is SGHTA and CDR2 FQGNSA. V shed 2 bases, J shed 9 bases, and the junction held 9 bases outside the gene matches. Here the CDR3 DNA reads TGTGCCAGCAGCTTATACGGGACTAGCGGGAGTCCAGGTGAGCAGTTCTTC. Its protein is CASSLYGTSGSPGEQFF. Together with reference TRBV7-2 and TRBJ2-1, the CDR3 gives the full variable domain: GAGVSQSPSNKVTEKGKDVELRCDPISGHTALYWYRQSLGQGLEFLIYFQGNSAPDKSGLPSDRFSAERTGGSVSTLTIQRTQQEDSAVYLCASSLYGTSGSPGEQFFGPGTRLTVL.

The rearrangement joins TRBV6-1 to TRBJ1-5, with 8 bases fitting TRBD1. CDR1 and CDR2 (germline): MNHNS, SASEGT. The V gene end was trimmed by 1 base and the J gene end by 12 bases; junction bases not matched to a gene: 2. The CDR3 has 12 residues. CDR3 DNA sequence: TGTGCCAGCAGTGAAGGGACAGGGCACCAGCATTTT. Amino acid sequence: CASSEGTGHQHF.

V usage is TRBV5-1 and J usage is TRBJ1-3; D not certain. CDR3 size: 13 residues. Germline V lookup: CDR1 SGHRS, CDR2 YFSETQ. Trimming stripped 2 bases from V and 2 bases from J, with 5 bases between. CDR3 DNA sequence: TGCGCCAGCAGCTTAACGGCTGGAAACACCATATATTTT. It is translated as CASSLTAGNTIYF. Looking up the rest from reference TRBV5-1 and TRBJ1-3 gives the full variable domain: KAGVTQTPRYLIKTRGQQVTLSCSPISGHRSVSWYQQTPGQGLQFLFEYFSETQRNKGNFPGRFSGRQFSNSRSEMNVSTLELGDSALYLCASSLTAGNTIYFGEGSWLTVV.

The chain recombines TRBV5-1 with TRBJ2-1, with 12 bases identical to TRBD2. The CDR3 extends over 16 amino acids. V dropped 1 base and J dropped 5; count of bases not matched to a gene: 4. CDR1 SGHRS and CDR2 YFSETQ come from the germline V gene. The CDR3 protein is CASSLRTSGNNNEQFF. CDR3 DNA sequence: TGCGCCAGCAGCTTGCGGACTAGCGGGAACAACAATGAGCAGTTCTTC.

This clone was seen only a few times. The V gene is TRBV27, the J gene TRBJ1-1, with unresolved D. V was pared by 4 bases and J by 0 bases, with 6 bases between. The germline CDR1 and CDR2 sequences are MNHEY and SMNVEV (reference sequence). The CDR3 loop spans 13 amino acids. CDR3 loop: CASSSTMNTEAFF. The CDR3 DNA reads TGTGCCAGCAGTTCCACTATGAACACTGAAGCTTTCTTT.

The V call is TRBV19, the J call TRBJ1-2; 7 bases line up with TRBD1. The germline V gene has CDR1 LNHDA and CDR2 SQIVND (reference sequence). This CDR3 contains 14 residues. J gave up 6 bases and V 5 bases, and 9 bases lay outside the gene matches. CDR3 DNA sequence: TGTGCCAGTAGTTCCAGCCAGGGGGATCATGGCTACACCTTC. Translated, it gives CASSSSQGDHGYTF.

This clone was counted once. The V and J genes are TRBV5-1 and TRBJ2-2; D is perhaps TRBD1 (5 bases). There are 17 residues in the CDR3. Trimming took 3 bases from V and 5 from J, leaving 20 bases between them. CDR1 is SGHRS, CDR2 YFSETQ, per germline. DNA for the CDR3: TGCGCCAGCAGCTCAAGGGGTGGCGGAGTGAGGACCGGGGAGCTGTTTTTT. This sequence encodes CASSSRGGGVRTGELFF.

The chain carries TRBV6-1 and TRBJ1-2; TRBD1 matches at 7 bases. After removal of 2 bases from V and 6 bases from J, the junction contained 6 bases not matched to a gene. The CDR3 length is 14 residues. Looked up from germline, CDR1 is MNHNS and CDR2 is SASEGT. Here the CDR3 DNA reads TGTGCCAGCAGTGAATCCCCAGGGGGTAATGGCTACACCTTC. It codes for CASSESPGGNGYTF.

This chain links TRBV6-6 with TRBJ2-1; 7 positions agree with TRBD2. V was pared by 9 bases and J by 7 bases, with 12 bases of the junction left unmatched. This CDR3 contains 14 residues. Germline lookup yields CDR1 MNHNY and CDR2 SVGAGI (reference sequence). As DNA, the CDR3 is TGTGCCAGTAAGGTCAGCGGGGATGGAAATGAGCAGTTCTTC. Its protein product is CASKVSGDGNEQFF.

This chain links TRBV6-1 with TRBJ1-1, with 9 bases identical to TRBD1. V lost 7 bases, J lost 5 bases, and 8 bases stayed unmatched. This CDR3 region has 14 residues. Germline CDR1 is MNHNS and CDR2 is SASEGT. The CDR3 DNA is TGTGCCAGCACTTTGGGACAGGGTGGGACTGAAGCTTTCTTT. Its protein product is CASTLGQGGTEAFF.

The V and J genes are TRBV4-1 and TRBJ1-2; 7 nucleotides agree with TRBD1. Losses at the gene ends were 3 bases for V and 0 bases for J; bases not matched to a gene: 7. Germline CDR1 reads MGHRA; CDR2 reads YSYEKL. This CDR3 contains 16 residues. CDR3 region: CASSHYRDSPNYGYTF. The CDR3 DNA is TGCGCCAGCAGCCACTACCGGGACAGCCCTAACTATGGCTACACCTTC.

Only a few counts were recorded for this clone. The CDR3 is CASSPRLAGNNEQFF. The DNA of the CDR3 is TGTGCCAGCAGCCCGCGACTAGCGGGAAACAATGAGCAGTTCTTC. The chain joins TRBV7-2 to TRBJ2-1; 11 nucleotides match TRBD2. The CDR3 contains 15 residues. Germline lookup yields CDR1 SGHTA and CDR2 FQGNSA. Trimming removed 5 bases from V and 5 bases from J; junction bases left unmatched: 5.

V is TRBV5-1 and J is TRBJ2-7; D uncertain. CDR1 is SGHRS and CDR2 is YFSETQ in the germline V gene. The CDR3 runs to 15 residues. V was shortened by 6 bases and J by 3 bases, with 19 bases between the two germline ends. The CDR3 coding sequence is TGCGCCAGCACCCCAGGTAGGCAAGATCACTACGAGCAGTACTTC. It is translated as CASTPGRQDHYEQYF.

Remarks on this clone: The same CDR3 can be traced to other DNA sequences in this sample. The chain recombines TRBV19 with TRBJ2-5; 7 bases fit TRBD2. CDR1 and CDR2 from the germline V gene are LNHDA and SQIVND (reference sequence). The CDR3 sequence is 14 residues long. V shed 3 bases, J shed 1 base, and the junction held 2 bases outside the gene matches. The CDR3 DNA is TGTGCCAGTAGTATTGGCGGGGGCCAAGAGACCCAGTACTTC. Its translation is CASSIGGGQETQYF. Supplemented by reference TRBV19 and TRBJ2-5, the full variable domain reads DGGITQSPKYLFRKEGQNVTLSCEQNLNHDAMYWYRQDPGQGLRLIYYSQIVNDFQKGDIAEGYSVSREKKESFPLTVTSAQKNPTAFYLCASSIGGGQETQYFGPGTRLLVL.

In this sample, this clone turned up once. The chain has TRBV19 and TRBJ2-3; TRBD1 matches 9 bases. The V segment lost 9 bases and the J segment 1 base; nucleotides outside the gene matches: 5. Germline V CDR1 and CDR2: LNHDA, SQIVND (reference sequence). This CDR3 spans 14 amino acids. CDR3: CASRDRDGTDTQYF. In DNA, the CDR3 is TGTGCCAGCCGGGACAGGGATGGCACAGATACGCAGTATTTT.